A single sample gave rise to the 8 T cell receptor beta chains below, sequenced in a study of metastatic and nonmetastatic thyroid tumors. No patient had received any treatment before thyroid surgery. From the PCR reads, TCRdb re-called clones with MiXCR. Altogether about 92,000 clones are present, about 15% being singletons, with the ten largest covering 3.6%. Source material: blood. The origin of the receptors is a female donor with papillary thyroid cancer or a benign thyroid nodule (not recorded which). Some clones in this sample may be carry-over from other donors' samples.

This clone was observed a handful of times. A much more abundant neighbour one base away suggests this may be a read error. The chain employs TRBV5-6 and TRBJ1-6; possibly TRBD1 for D (5 bases). Between the trimmed V and J ends, which lost 1 base and 7 bases, there was a span of 9 bases. Germline loops: CDR1 SGHDT, CDR2 YYEEEE. The length of the CDR3 is 14 residues. CDR3 nucleotides: TGTGCCAGCAGCTTGTTACAGGTCAATTCACCCCTCCACTTT. Protein sequence: CASSLLQVNSPLHF.

The chain carries TRBV5-4 and TRBJ2-1; 9 bases fit TRBD1. V gave up 3 bases and J gave up 6 bases; unmatched junction bases: 4. The CDR3 spans 14 residues. The V gene's germline CDR1 is SGHNT and CDR2 YYREEE (reference sequence). The CDR3 DNA sequence: TGTGCCAGCAGCTGGACAGGGGTCTCCAATGAGCAGTTCTTC. Amino acid sequence: CASSWTGVSNEQFF. The whole variable domain, filled in from reference TRBV5-4 and TRBJ2-1, reads ETGVTQSPTHLIKTRGQQVTLRCSSQSGHNTVSWYQQALGQGPQFIFQYYREEENGRGNFPPRFSGLQFPNYSSELNVNALELDDSALYLCASSWTGVSNEQFFGPGTRLTVL.

In its sample, this clone was seen once. Germline is not matched at one junction end, which may reflect a read error. The CDR3 sequence: CSSSRVGSYNEQFF. DNA of the CDR3: TGTTCCAGCAGCCGTGTGGGCTCCTACAATGAGCAGTTCTTC. The chain carries TRBV14 and TRBJ2-1, with D hard to call. CDR1 SGHDN and CDR2 FVKESK come from the germline V gene. The CDR3 totals 14 residues.

Ten or more counts support this clone. The V gene is TRBV28, the J gene TRBJ1-4; D ambiguous. V lost 7 bases and J 4 bases, leaving 22 bases between the germline ends. Germline V gene sequence: CDR1 MDHEN, CDR2 SYDVKM. The CDR3 is 17 amino acids. CDR3 nucleotide sequence: TGTGCCAGCAACCCGAATTTCTGGCCTTCGGGTAATGAAAAACTGTTTTTT. Protein product: CASNPNFWPSGNEKLFF.

In this sample, this clone turned up many times. The V call is TRBV6-2 or TRBV6-3, the J call TRBJ2-2; either TRBD1 or TRBD2 may fit D (5 bases each). The CDR3 sequence is 17 residues long. Looked up from germline, CDR1 is MNHEY and CDR2 is SVGEGT. Trimming removed 4 bases from V and 3 bases from J, with 18 bases in between. For the CDR3, the DNA is TGTGCCAGCAGTTTCCCCCCGGGACGGATTTACACCGGGGAGCTGTTTTTT. The encoded protein is CASSFPPGRIYTGELFF.

This clone was counted a few times. An end of the junction does not agree with germline; a read error may underlie this. This sample also contains other DNA sequences that code for the same CDR3. The chain carries TRBV6-5 and TRBJ2-1, with D perhaps assigned TRBD1 or TRBD2 (5 bases each). CDR3 length: 17 residues. The germline V gene encodes CDR1 MNHEY and CDR2 SVGAGI. The CDR3 spells CASSYGWGPRSYNEQFF. The DNA for the CDR3 is TGTGCAAGCAGTTATGGATGGGGACCCCGGTCATACAATGAGCAGTTCTTC.

This clone was recorded many times. This sequence joins TRBV20-1 and TRBJ2-7, with a possible D match to TRBD2 (6 bases). Germline V CDR1 and CDR2: DFQATT, SNEGSKA (reference sequence). The CDR3 consists of 14 residues. Trimming stripped 5 bases from V and 3 bases from J, with 17 bases between. The CDR3 reads CSASETGSYYEQYF. The CDR3 DNA is TGCAGTGCTTCAGAAACCGGGAGCTACTACGAGCAGTACTTC.

This clone was counted ten times or more. The chain links TRBV5-1 to TRBJ2-1; 8 nucleotides match TRBD2. V dropped 4 bases and J dropped 9; count of bases not matched to a gene: 18. The CDR3 covers 17 residues. Germline loops: CDR1 SGHRS, CDR2 YFSETQ. The CDR3, as DNA: TGCGCCAGCAGCCCCGAACCTAGCGGGCACTTCCCCATTGAGCAGTTCTTC. Residues: CASSPEPSGHFPIEQFF.